Below are 17 T cell receptor beta chains sequenced from a single sample in a study of esophageal squamous cell carcinoma under preoperative chemotherapy. In TCRdb, the PCR reads were re-called with MiXCR into one record per CDR3 protein. The profile shows more than 10,000 distinct CDR3 sequences, almost 55% of them singletons. Time point noted: before preoperative PTX-NDP chemotherapy. Sampling was carried out from a patient given preoperative chemotherapy. Receptors originate from a human donor with esophageal squamous cell carcinoma. The donor label of this sample is uncertain.

This clonotype has more than one count but fewer than ten. The V call is TRBV5-1, the J call TRBJ2-3; TRBD1 agrees at 8 bases. The CDR3 runs to 16 residues. Germline V gene sequence: CDR1 SGHRS, CDR2 YFSETQ. Unmatched junction bases numbered 6, after V lost 3 bases and J lost 0 bases. CDR3 region: CASSSGTGSSTDTQYF. CDR3 DNA sequence: TGCGCCAGCAGCTCCGGGACAGGCTCTAGCACAGATACGCAGTATTTT.

The sample holds many counts of this clonotype. Being one base from a much bigger clone, this may be a read error. This chain joins TRBV7-2 and TRBJ2-1; D ambiguous. The J call is in doubt because the DNA end fits TRBJ2-7 better. CDR3 length: 14 amino acids. Germline CDR1 is SGHTA and CDR2 is FQGNSA. Written as DNA, the CDR3 is TGTGCCAGCAGCTTCACTTTTAGGCCCAATGAGCAGTACTTC. Translated: CASSFTFRPNEQYF.

This clonotype was recorded once. The chain couples TRBV6-1 to TRBJ2-4; TRBD2 matches at 8 bases. V shed 6 bases and J 13 bases; nucleotides not matched to a gene: 17. CDR1 MNHNS and CDR2 SASEGT come from the germline V gene. The CDR3 spans 15 residues. Here the CDR3 reads CASSPGVAGYNEQYF. As DNA, the CDR3 is TGTGCCAGCAGCCCCGGGGTAGCGGGATACAATGAGCAGTACTTC.

About this clonotype itself: An end of the junction differs from the germline gene, which may be a read error. The chain employs TRBV10-1 and TRBJ2-4; 8 bases align to TRBD1. CDR1 and CDR2 (germline): WNHNN, SYGVQD (reference sequence). CDR3 length: 14 amino acids. This CDR3 reads CGSRGRGAKNIQYF. The CDR3 region has the DNA TGCGGCAGCAGGGGGCGGGGAGCCAAAAACATTCAGTACTTC.

In this sample, this clonotype turned up a few times. The chain employs TRBV28 and TRBJ1-2, with 7 nucleotides matching TRBD1. The CDR3 totals 14 residues. Per germline, CDR1 MDHEN and CDR2 SYDVKM. J gave up 8 bases and V 6 bases, and 12 bases lay outside the gene matches. The DNA of the CDR3 is TGTGCCAGCAGCGTAGGACAGGCCGTACGGGGCTACACCTTC. Encoded protein: CASSVGQAVRGYTF.

Worth noting for this clonotype: The junction does not match germline at one end; this may be a read error. This chain links TRBV6-1 with TRBJ2-1, with D possibly being TRBD1 or TRBD2 (5 bases each). Looked up from germline, CDR1 is MNHNS and CDR2 is SASEGT. The CDR3 loop spans 16 amino acids. The chain's CDR3 is CASSERGAVRSDEQFF. DNA of the CDR3: TGTGCCAGCAGTGAACGAGGGGCTGTCCGTTCAGATGAGCAGTTTTTT.

V gene TRBV6-5 combines with J gene TRBJ2-1; D tentatively fits TRBD1 or TRBD2 (5 bases each). Trimming removed 1 base at V and 4 bases at J, with 11 bases between. Germline V gene lookup returns CDR1 MNHEY and CDR2 SVGAGI. This CDR3 has 15 residues. The CDR3 protein is CASSYFLGEYNEQFF. The CDR3 bases are TGTGCCAGCAGTTACTTCCTGGGGGAGTACAATGAGCAGTTCTTC.

The chain combines TRBV6-1 with TRBJ2-3, with D perhaps TRBD1 or TRBD2 (5 bases each). Germline assignment: CDR1 MNHNS and CDR2 SASEGT. This CDR3 is 15 amino acids long. The ends were cut back, 3 bases at V and 12 bases at J, with 22 bases in the middle. This CDR3 reads CASSEEQGPKNIQYF. The DNA for the CDR3 is TGTGCCAGCAGTGAGGAGCAGGGACCCAAAAATATTCAGTATTTT.

Concerning this clonotype itself: A read error may account for a junction end that differs from germline. The CDR3 spells CAGKGAGDTDTQYF. The CDR3, as DNA: TGTGCGGGCAAAGGGGCGGGGGACACAGATACGCAGTATTTC. The V call is TRBV6-1, the J call TRBJ2-3, with D tentatively TRBD2 (7 bases). CDR3 length equals 14 residues. CDR1 MNHNS and CDR2 SASEGT come from the germline V gene.

This chain uses TRBV6-1 with TRBJ2-1, with 10 bases that match TRBD2. V lost 4 bases, J lost 12 bases, and 12 bases stayed unmatched. The CDR3 extends over 15 amino acids. Per the germline V gene, CDR1 is MNHNS and CDR2 is SASEGT. The CDR3 reads CASSAGTSDPKRQFF. The CDR3 coding sequence is TGTGCCAGCAGTGCCGGGACTAGCGACCCAAAGAGGCAGTTCTTC.

On this clonotype: A much larger clone lies one base from this, so it may be a read error. The V call is TRBV6-1, the J call TRBJ2-1; D call uncertain. The closer fit of TRBJ2-7 to the DNA end suggests the J call may be wrong. The CDR3 length is 13 residues. Germline CDR1 is MNHNS and CDR2 is SASEGT. The CDR3 DNA sequence: TGTGCCAGCAGTGAAGTCTCAAATCGTGAGCAGTACTTC. It encodes CASSEVSNREQYF.

Here the CDR3 reads CASSLQGARLAGTGELFF. The CDR3 DNA reads TGTGCCAGCAGCTTACAGGGGGCGCGTCTAGCGGGTACCGGGGAGCTGTTTTTT. The V call is TRBV7-3, the J call TRBJ2-2; the D gene could be TRBD1 or TRBD2 (8 bases each). The CDR3 extends over 18 amino acids. Trimming stripped 2 bases from V and 5 bases from J, with 21 bases between. CDR1 and CDR2 from the germline V gene are SGHTA and FQGTGA.

The genes are TRBV7-8 and TRBJ2-1, with 10 bases matching TRBD1. Trimming removed 5 bases from V and 13 bases from J; junction bases left unmatched: 11. CDR1 and CDR2 (germline): SGHVS, FQNEAQ. The CDR3 contains 14 residues. CDR3 DNA sequence: TGTGCCAGCAGCGTGACAGGGGGCATGGAGACCCAGTTCTTC. This translates into CASSVTGGMETQFF.

This clonotype is deemed medium-sized (0.01 to 0.1%). The chain employs TRBV7-2 and TRBJ2-2; 7 bases map to TRBD1. V dropped 6 bases and J dropped 1; count of bases not matched to a gene: 2. Germline loops: CDR1 SGHTA, CDR2 FQGNSA. CDR3 size: 14 residues. The CDR3 region is CASSTGVNTGELFF. Written as DNA, the CDR3 is TGTGCCAGCAGTACAGGGGTGAACACCGGGGAGCTGTTTTTT.

A word on this clonotype: At one of its ends the junction is not consistent with the germline gene, which may arise from a read error. V is TRBV10-3 and J is TRBJ2-3; D gene unclear. This CDR3 is built from 12 residues. Per germline, CDR1 ENHRY and CDR2 SYGVKD. The CDR3 here is CGMFTGVDTLTF. The DNA for the CDR3 is TGTGGCATGTTCACTGGGGTGGATACGCTGACTTTT.

This clonotype was recorded many times. The rearrangement joins TRBV7-2 to TRBJ2-2; 12 positions match TRBD2. V trimming: 5 bases; J trimming: 2 bases; junction bases outside the gene matches: 6. Germline V gene sequence: CDR1 SGHTA, CDR2 FQGNSA. The CDR3 contains 17 residues. The CDR3 nucleotides are TGTGCCAGCAGCGGTGGACTAGCGGGATTCAACACCGGGGAGCTGTTTTTT. This translates into CASSGGLAGFNTGELFF. Complete variable domain (other parts from reference TRBV7-2 and TRBJ2-2): GAGVSQSPSNKVTEKGKDVELRCDPISGHTALYWYRQSLGQGLEFLIYFQGNSAPDKSGLPSDRFSAERTGGSVSTLTIQRTQQEDSAVYLCASSGGLAGFNTGELFFGEGSRLTVL.

Of note for this clonotype: The junction departs from germline at one end; a sequencing error may be responsible. V gene TRBV7-2 combines with J gene TRBJ2-1, with D possibly matching TRBD2 (6 bases). CDR1 and CDR2 from the germline V gene are SGHTA and FQGNSA. The CDR3 contains 14 residues. The CDR3 sequence: CASSLAPTYNEQFF. In nucleotides, the CDR3 is TGTGCCAGCAGCCTAGCGCCTACCTACAATGAGCAGTTCTTC.